Listed below are T cell receptor beta chains from one sample, sequenced in a study of blood T cells in healthy people across ages. TCRdb processed the 5' RACE reads anew with MiXCR; each CDR3 protein has one entry. The sample contains some 900,000 distinct CDR3 sequences, 45% to 50% of which appear only once. What was sequenced was blood. These TCRs come from a man younger than 40 in good health. Both conserved end residues are part of each CDR3. Each record gives: V gene, clone size, J gene, D gene, CDR3 protein, CDR3 DNA. D genes are given only for firm matches. The size field is filled for only some rows; it gives once, few, many or a size class.

V: TRBV20-1
size: few
J: TRBJ2-5
D: TRBD2
CDR3: CSAPRGGASFQETQYF
DNA: TGCAGTGCGCCCCGCGGGGGGGCTTCCTTCCAAGAGACCCAGTACTTC

V: TRBV7-2
size: NA
J: TRBJ2-1
D: TRBD2
CDR3: CASRPVTSGGYNEQFF
DNA: TGTGCCAGCAGACCCGTAACTAGCGGGGGATACAATGAGCAGTTCTTC

V: TRBV7-9
size: NA
J: TRBJ1-2
D: TRBD1
CDR3: CAYDAGQAYGYTF
DNA: TGTGCCTACGACGCGGGACAGGCCTATGGCTACACCTTC

V: TRBV6-6
size: few
J: TRBJ1-4
D: NA
CDR3: CASSYNEKLFF
DNA: TGTGCCAGCAGTTACAATGAAAAACTGTTTTTT

V: TRBV28
size: NA
J: TRBJ1-2
D: NA
CDR3: CASSFRQDKIYGYTF
DNA: TGTGCCAGCAGTTTCCGCCAAGATAAAATCTATGGCTACACCTTC

V: TRBV4-2
size: once
J: TRBJ2-7
D: TRBD2
CDR3: CASSPSGGGPEQYF
DNA: TGTGCCAGCAGCCCTAGCGGGGGGGGTCCAGAGCAGTACTTC

V: TRBV12-3/TRBV12-4
size: NA
J: TRBJ1-5
D: NA
CDR3: CASSSRGGGNQPQHF
DNA: TGTGCCAGCTCATCGCGAGGGGGGGGCAATCAGCCCCAGCATTTT

V: TRBV20-1
size: few
J: TRBJ2-3
D: TRBD1
CDR3: CSEKGARTDTQYF
DNA: TGCAGTGAAAAGGGGGCTAGGACAGATACGCAGTATTTT

V: TRBV2
size: NA
J: TRBJ2-7
D: NA
CDR3: CASSSLAGSYEQYF
DNA: TGTGCCAGCAGTTCTTTGGCTGGATCCTACGAGCAGTACTTC

V: TRBV20-1
size: few
J: TRBJ2-3
D: TRBD2
CDR3: CSASGLAGRSDTQYF
DNA: TGCAGTGCTAGTGGGCTAGCGGGGCGTTCAGATACGCAGTATTTT

V: TRBV6-4
size: many
J: TRBJ2-1
D: TRBD2
CDR3: CASSDSGGGGFNEQFF
DNA: TGTGCCAGCAGTGACTCCGGGGGCGGGGGGTTTAATGAGCAGTTCTTC

V: TRBV28
size: few
J: TRBJ2-3
D: TRBD1
CDR3: CASSSPGGRDTQYF
DNA: TGTGCCAGCAGCTCCCCAGGGGGACGGGATACGCAGTATTTT

V: TRBV14
size: NA
J: TRBJ2-5
D: NA
CDR3: CASSLGTETQYF
DNA: TGTGCCAGCAGCCTCGGGACGGAGACCCAGTACTTC

V: TRBV7-2
size: few
J: TRBJ1-1
D: NA
CDR3: CASTPNGLGEAFF
DNA: TGTGCCAGCACCCCAAACGGCTTAGGTGAAGCTTTCTTT

V: TRBV2
size: NA
J: TRBJ1-2
D: NA
CDR3: CASSEDSGASGYTF
DNA: TGTGCCAGCAGTGAAGACTCGGGGGCGAGCGGCTACACCTTC

V: TRBV4-2
size: NA
J: TRBJ1-2
D: TRBD1
CDR3: CASSQTGTGHLHGYTF
DNA: TGTGCCAGCAGCCAAACCGGGACAGGGCATTTACACGGCTACACCTTC

V: TRBV4-2
size: NA
J: TRBJ2-1
D: TRBD2
CDR3: CASSQVTSGPSSYNEQFF
DNA: TGTGCCAGCAGCCAAGTGACTAGCGGACCCAGCTCCTACAATGAGCAGTTCTTC

V: TRBV5-1
size: NA
J: TRBJ1-1
D: NA
CDR3: CASSLVGSLDTEAFF
DNA: TGCGCCAGCAGCTTGGTTGGGAGTTTAGACACTGAAGCTTTCTTT

V: TRBV20-1
size: few
J: TRBJ2-1
D: NA
CDR3: CSARAVKTYNEQFF
DNA: TGCAGTGCTAGAGCAGTGAAGACCTACAATGAGCAGTTCTTC

V: TRBV12-3/TRBV12-4
size: few
J: TRBJ1-5
D: NA
CDR3: CASSSREFNQPQHF
DNA: TGTGCCAGCAGTTCCCGGGAGTTCAATCAGCCCCAGCATTTT

V: TRBV28
size: NA
J: TRBJ2-2
D: NA
CDR3: CASISGANTGELFF
DNA: TGTGCCAGCATATCAGGGGCGAACACCGGGGAGCTGTTTTTT

V: TRBV4-3
size: few
J: TRBJ2-1
D: NA
CDR3: CASSQVLRNSYNEQFF
DNA: TGCGCCAGCAGCCAAGTTCTGCGAAACTCCTACAATGAGCAGTTCTTC

V: TRBV12-3/TRBV12-4
size: few
J: TRBJ2-7
D: TRBD1
CDR3: CASSGTGGYYEQYF
DNA: TGTGCCAGCAGTGGGACAGGGGGTTACTACGAGCAGTACTTC

V: TRBV4-2
size: few
J: TRBJ2-5
D: NA
CDR3: CASSQAGVKETQYF
DNA: TGTGCCAGCAGCCAAGCAGGAGTCAAGGAGACCCAGTACTTC

V: TRBV12-3/TRBV12-4
size: few
J: TRBJ2-7
D: TRBD1
CDR3: CASSFRGQGYNEQYF
DNA: TGTGCCAGCAGTTTCAGGGGACAGGGTTACAATGAGCAGTACTTC

V: TRBV5-4
size: few
J: TRBJ2-1
D: NA
CDR3: CASSLRGDTYNEQFF
DNA: TGTGCCAGCAGCTTGAGGGGGGATACCTACAATGAGCAGTTCTTC

V: TRBV9
size: NA
J: TRBJ1-4
D: NA
CDR3: CANSVQTGTNEKLFF
DNA: TGTGCCAACAGCGTCCAGACGGGAACTAATGAAAAACTGTTTTTT

V: TRBV20-1
size: few
J: TRBJ2-1
D: NA
CDR3: CSARDGSGYNEQFF
DNA: TGCAGTGCTAGAGATGGCAGCGGGTACAATGAGCAGTTCTTC

V: TRBV6-2/TRBV6-3
size: few
J: TRBJ2-2
D: TRBD2
CDR3: CASRRTSRVGELFF
DNA: TGTGCCAGCAGAAGGACTAGCAGGGTCGGGGAGCTGTTTTTT

V: TRBV5-1
size: NA
J: TRBJ1-4
D: NA
CDR3: CASSLDGYAEKLFF
DNA: TGCGCCAGCAGCTTGGACGGGTACGCGGAAAAACTGTTTTTT

V: TRBV4-2
size: NA
J: TRBJ1-1
D: TRBD1
CDR3: CASSQVSRGRGNTEAFF
DNA: TGTGCCAGCAGCCAAGTCTCCAGGGGGCGAGGGAACACTGAAGCTTTCTTT

V: TRBV4-2
size: NA
J: TRBJ2-5
D: TRBD2
CDR3: CASSQVSGGSPRQETQYF
DNA: TGTGCCAGCAGCCAAGTTTCGGGGGGGTCACCCCGTCAGGAGACCCAGTACTTC

V: TRBV6-1
size: NA
J: TRBJ1-1
D: NA
CDR3: CASEQGKQGGTEAFF
DNA: TGTGCCTCCGAGCAGGGGAAACAGGGAGGAACTGAAGCTTTCTTT

V: TRBV9
size: many
J: TRBJ2-5
D: TRBD2
CDR3: CASSGGLAGGQETQYF
DNA: TGTGCCAGCAGCGGGGGACTAGCGGGGGGACAAGAGACCCAGTACTTC

V: TRBV7-2
size: NA
J: TRBJ1-2
D: NA
CDR3: CASSGAQGCGGYTF
DNA: TGTGCCAGCAGCGGGGCGCAGGGGTGTGGTGGCTACACCTTC

V: TRBV7-2
size: NA
J: TRBJ2-3
D: TRBD2
CDR3: CASSLGVAGADTQYF
DNA: TGTGCCAGCAGCTTAGGTGTAGCGGGGGCAGATACGCAGTATTTT

V: TRBV28
size: few
J: TRBJ2-3
D: NA
CDR3: CASSLPPWGRSTDTQYF
DNA: TGTGCCAGCAGTTTACCCCCGTGGGGGAGAAGCACAGATACGCAGTATTTT

V: TRBV20-1
size: NA
J: TRBJ2-1
D: TRBD2
CDR3: CSATPGTTLYNEQFF
DNA: TGCAGTGCTACGCCTGGGACTACTCTTTACAATGAGCAGTTCTTC

V: TRBV12-3/TRBV12-4
size: few
J: TRBJ2-7
D: TRBD1
CDR3: CASSDRGRNHEQYF
DNA: TGTGCCAGCAGTGACAGGGGGCGCAACCACGAGCAGTACTTC

V: TRBV4-2
size: NA
J: TRBJ2-2
D: NA
CDR3: CASTEFRNTGELFF
DNA: TGTGCCAGCACCGAATTCAGGAACACCGGGGAGCTGTTTTTT

V: TRBV2
size: NA
J: TRBJ2-2
D: NA
CDR3: CASTEIANTGELFF
DNA: TGTGCCAGCACGGAAATCGCGAACACCGGGGAGCTGTTTTTT

V: TRBV20-1
size: NA
J: TRBJ2-7
D: NA
CDR3: CSARGLVGEFSYEQYF
DNA: TGCAGTGCTAGGGGGCTTGTAGGGGAGTTCTCCTACGAGCAGTACTTC

V: TRBV7-2
size: many
J: TRBJ2-1
D: TRBD2
CDR3: CASRGGLRTSGYNEQFF
DNA: TGTGCCAGCAGAGGCGGGTTACGGACTAGCGGTTACAATGAGCAGTTCTTC

V: TRBV2
size: once
J: TRBJ1-6
D: TRBD1
CDR3: CASMRGTGGSPLHF
DNA: TGTGCCAGCATGAGAGGGACAGGGGGTTCACCCCTCCACTTT

V: TRBV20-1
size: NA
J: TRBJ2-2
D: TRBD2
CDR3: CSARDWRLAGRTGELFF
DNA: TGCAGTGCTAGAGATTGGAGACTAGCGGGGAGGACCGGGGAGCTGTTTTTT

V: TRBV20-1
size: NA
J: TRBJ2-1
D: TRBD2
CDR3: CSARARLAGGNEQFF
DNA: TGCAGTGCTAGAGCGAGGCTAGCGGGGGGAAATGAGCAGTTCTTC